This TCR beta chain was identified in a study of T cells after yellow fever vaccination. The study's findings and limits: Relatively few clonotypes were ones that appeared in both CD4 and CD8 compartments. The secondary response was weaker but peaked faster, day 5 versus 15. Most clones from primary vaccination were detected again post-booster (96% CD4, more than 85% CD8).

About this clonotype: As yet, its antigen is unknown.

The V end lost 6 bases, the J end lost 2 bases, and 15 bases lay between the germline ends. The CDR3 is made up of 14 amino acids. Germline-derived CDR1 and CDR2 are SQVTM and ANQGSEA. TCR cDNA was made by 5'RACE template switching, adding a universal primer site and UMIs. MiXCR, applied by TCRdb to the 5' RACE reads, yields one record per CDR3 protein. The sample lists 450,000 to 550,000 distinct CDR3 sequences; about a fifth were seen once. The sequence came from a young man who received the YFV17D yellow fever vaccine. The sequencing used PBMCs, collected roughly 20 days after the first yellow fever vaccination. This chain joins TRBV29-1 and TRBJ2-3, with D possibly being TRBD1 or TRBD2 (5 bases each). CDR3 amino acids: CSVPGQTYTDTQYF. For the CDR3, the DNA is TGCAGCGTCCCGGGGCAGACTTACACAGATACGCAGTATTTT.